This TCR beta chain was retrieved from a study of shared clonotypes between healthy human individuals (dated by TCRdb to 2019 to 2021). With respect to the entire study: A few men and a couple of women, aged 18 to 49 years, made up the cohort. Each donor's leukapheresis produced roughly between roughly 0.85 and 10 billion PBMCs. To estimate repertoire size and how much clonotypes are shared between individuals, the study performed deep sequencing of blood TCR repertoires from a handful of healthy adults. For each donor, CD4 naive and CD4 memory were each given three plates, CD8 naive was given two plates, and CD8 memory was given one plate. To increase sequencing depth and limit assay-specific biases, TCR repertoire library preparation and sequencing were carried out by different laboratories using diverse techniques.

The study at large found these results: About 4.5% of naive CD4, 3.5% of naive CD8, 2.3% of memory CD4, and 0.4% of memory CD8 clonotypes were shared across several donors. Sampling was restricted to blood, and TCR repertoires in tissue are likely to differ from TCR repertoires in blood. Pairwise subsampling indicated that sequencing depth was expected to affect the degree of clonotype sharing among donors. Naive subsets generally had larger estimated clonotype richness than memory subsets. Incomplete sequencing was indicated by rarefaction of sorted-subset datasets, despite the large sequencing depth. Because the study included only a small number of donors, the genetic and exposure-history diversity represented was limited. Compared with non-shared clonotypes, the clonotypes found in all four sorted-subset donors had higher generation probabilities.

Via the germline V gene, CDR1 is LGHNA and CDR2 YNFKEQ. Germline trimming amounts to 0 bases on V and 6 bases on J, with 8 as the count of junction bases outside the gene matches. Counted from cysteine to phenylalanine, this CDR3 has 17 amino acids. The only DNA kept is the CDR3, 51 bases in frame from the first base. CD8 naive samples were obtained by positive selection for CCR7 among CD45RO-negative cells, yielding a CD45RA+CCR7+ population from which TemRA cells were excluded. The donors were healthy, HIV-negative adults with no recently reported acute infections or vaccinations. Every donor was a Caucasian adult living in Nashville, Tennessee, USA. Blood was collected by leukapheresis, and PBMCs were isolated by Ficoll-Histopaque density gradient centrifugation and then cryopreserved in liquid nitrogen vapor phase. Analytical flow cytometry was used to check the purity and quantity of every magnetically sorted T cell population. Each sorted fraction had its genomic DNA isolated and then quantified by UV absorbance on a Nanodrop 2000c.

Points on this clone: The specificity of this receptor is unknown. The sample holds no much larger clone one base away, and base qualities are not on file.

Using the deep immunoSEQ assay, TCR CDR3 regions were amplified from genomic DNA by multiplex PCR. Genomic DNA extracted from each cell subset was distributed evenly over all wells of several immunoSEQ 96-well plates, and each plate served as one replicate. For sorted subsets, around 200 ng genomic DNA, equal to tens of thousands of T cell genomes, was loaded into each replicate PCR. Purified libraries were quantified with a Qubit 3.0 fluorometer, sized on a Bioanalyzer 2100, and re-quantified with the KAPA Library Quantification kit. A separate single-read 150-cycle Illumina NextSeq 550 flow cell was used to sequence each immunoSEQ 96-well plate. Under the source paper's analysis protocol: Because only junctional sequences without quality scores were contained in the immunoSEQ output, filtering matching that applied to full-length reads could not be performed. To assign V/J genes and CDR3, sequences were annotated using PyIR, a Python wrapper for IgBLAST v1.9, with IMGT germline references. Reads were filtered out if the reads had weak V/J assignments (E-value above 1e-6), no CDR3, stop codons, out-of-frame junctions, or ambiguous translated residues. V3J clonotypes were defined as sequences sharing the same inferred V gene, J gene, and CDR3 amino acid sequence. Percentage overlap between repertoires was calculated by dividing the number of shared unique clonotypes by the size of the smaller repertoire. Three approaches were used to assess repertoire richness: RTK rarefaction, the Chao1 estimator, and Recon v2.1 estimates of unobserved clonotypes. Generation probabilities for all TCRbeta clonotypes obtained by the gDNA method from a handful of donors were computed using OLGA. Drawn from immuneACCESS, this table holds only the in-frame rearrangements with V and J called that TCRdb kept. Clones are partly lost; checked studies trace under half to an unresolved V gene and leave the rest unexplained. V, J and clone size are taken as reported in that table, and D and trimming were inferred from the DNA itself. Recorded for this sample are about 2.2 million clones; around 93% of them occurred a single time. More than 1.5% of the sample is held by the ten biggest clonotypes.

This sequence originates from a man aged 18 to 29 in good health. Some clones in this sample may be carry-over from other donors' samples. In this chain, TRBV4-2 is recombined with TRBJ2-1, and 10 bases in between align with TRBD2. What was sequenced was naive CD8+ T cells from PBMCs. What this sample's cell subset or site label stands for: CD45RA+CCR7+. The sequenced DNA is TGTGCCAGCAGCCAAGATTGGGCTAGCGGGAGTGGCAATGAGCAGTTCTTC. This is translated as CASSQDWASGSGNEQFF.